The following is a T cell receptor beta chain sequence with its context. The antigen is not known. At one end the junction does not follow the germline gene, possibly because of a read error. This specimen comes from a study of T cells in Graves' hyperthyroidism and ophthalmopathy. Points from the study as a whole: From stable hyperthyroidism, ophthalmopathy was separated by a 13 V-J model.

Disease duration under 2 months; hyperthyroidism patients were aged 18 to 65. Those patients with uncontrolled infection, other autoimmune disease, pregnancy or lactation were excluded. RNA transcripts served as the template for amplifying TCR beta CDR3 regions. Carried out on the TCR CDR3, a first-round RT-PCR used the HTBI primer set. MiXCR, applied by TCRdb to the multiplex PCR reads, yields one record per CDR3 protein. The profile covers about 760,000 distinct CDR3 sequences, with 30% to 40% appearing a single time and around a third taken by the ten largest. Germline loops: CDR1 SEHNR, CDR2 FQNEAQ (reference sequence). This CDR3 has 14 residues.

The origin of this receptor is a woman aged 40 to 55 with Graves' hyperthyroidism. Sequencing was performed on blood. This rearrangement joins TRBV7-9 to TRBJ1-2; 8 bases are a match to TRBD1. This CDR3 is CASSQDQGAKGYTF. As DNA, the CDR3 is TGCGCCAGCAGCCAAGATCAGGGGGCGAAGGGCTACACCTTC.